The 30 T cell receptor beta chains listed next were all sequenced from one sample in a study of regulatory T cells in long-lasting Graves disease. Building the TCR beta libraries relied on iRepertoire HTBI primers, and CDR3 regions underwent Arm-PCR. TCRdb independently ran MiXCR on the multiplex PCR reads; one entry per CDR3 protein. The table lists roughly 490,000 distinct CDR3 sequences, less than 25% of them singletons. This sample's time point: persistent/refractory GD, antithyroid drugs over 5 years with positive TRAb. With RNA extracted from PBMCs as input, the TCR library was made. Here the sequenced sample was peripheral blood mononuclear cells (PBMCs), taken when the disease was refractory, from a patient treated with antithyroid drugs. The receptors stem from a female donor with Graves disease.

The rearrangement uses TRBV2 and TRBJ1-1, with 7 nucleotides matching TRBD1. CDR1 and CDR2 from the germline V gene are SNHLY and FYNNEI. CDR3 length equals 14 residues. With V trimmed by 4 bases and J by 2 bases, 4 bases remained unmatched. The CDR3 spells CASSGRQGNTEAFF. CDR3 coding DNA: TGTGCCAGCAGTGGTAGACAGGGAAACACTGAAGCTTTCTTT.

This chain links TRBV28 with TRBJ1-2; D is unclear. This CDR3 is 12 amino acids long. V was pared by 3 bases and J by 3 bases, with 5 bases between. CDR1 is MDHEN and CDR2 is SYDVKM in the germline V gene. The CDR3 sequence is CASSLSYYGYTF. For the CDR3, the DNA is TGTGCCAGCAGTTTGTCCTACTATGGCTACACCTTC.

The chain carries TRBV7-2 and TRBJ2-7; a weak D match, TRBD2 (5 bases). CDR3 length: 13 residues. Per the germline V gene, CDR1 is SGHTA and CDR2 is FQGNSA. V dropped 4 bases and J dropped 3 bases, with 10 bases sitting between them. CDR3 DNA: TGTGCCAGCAGCTCCGGGGTCCGCTACGAGCAGTACTTC. Its translation: CASSSGVRYEQYF.

This clonotype was observed many times. The chain uses TRBV29-1 and TRBJ1-2; D unresolved. The CDR3 extends over 14 amino acids. Trimming took off 0 bases at V and 4 bases at J, with 12 bases between the two ends. CDR1 is SQVTM and CDR2 is ANQGSEA in the germline V gene. CDR3 in amino acids: CSVEDLDYPYGYTF. The DNA for the CDR3 is TGCAGCGTTGAAGACCTTGACTACCCCTATGGCTACACCTTC.

At least ten counts were recorded for this clonotype. Here the CDR3 DNA reads TGTGCCAGCAGCCCCCTTGACACGCAAGAGACCCAGTACTTC. Protein product: CASSPLDTQETQYF. The chain recombines TRBV28 with TRBJ2-5; D is uncertain. V lost 6 bases and J 2 bases, leaving 13 bases between the germline ends. Looked up from germline, CDR1 is MDHEN and CDR2 is SYDVKM. The CDR3 runs to 14 residues.

This chain connects TRBV10-3 to TRBJ1-5; 7 nucleotides align to TRBD1. The J segment lost 3 bases and the V segment lost 4 bases, leaving 3 bases of the junction unmatched. CDR1 and CDR2 (germline): ENHRY, SYGVKD. The CDR3 has 14 amino acids. The CDR3 DNA sequence: TGTGCCATCAGTGCGGGACAGCTCAATCAGCCCCAGCATTTT. This sequence encodes CAISAGQLNQPQHF.

The J gene is TRBJ2-1, the V gene TRBV13; TRBD1 aligns across 9 bases. Germline V gene sequence: CDR1 PRHDT, CDR2 FYEKMQ (reference sequence). The CDR3 loop spans 14 amino acids. V gave up 5 bases and J gave up 3 bases; unmatched junction bases: 2. Here the CDR3 reads CASSVGQGYNEQFF. The DNA for the CDR3 is TGTGCCAGCAGCGTGGGACAGGGCTACAATGAGCAGTTCTTC. Full variable domain (missing parts from reference TRBV13 and TRBJ2-1): AAGVIQSPRHLIKEKRETATLKCYPIPRHDTVYWYQQGPGQDPQFLISFYEKMQSDKGSIPDRFSAQQFSDYHSELNMSSLELGDSALYFCASSVGQGYNEQFFGPGTRLTVL.

This clonotype was observed at least ten times. The rearrangement links TRBV2 to TRBJ1-3; D call uncertain. CDR1 is SNHLY and CDR2 is FYNNEI in the germline V gene. There are 17 residues in the CDR3. With 6 bases removed from V and 0 bases from J, the gap between germline ends came to 18 bases. For the CDR3, the DNA is TGTGCCAGCAGGGACCAAAGGACTCTGAGCTCTGGAAACACCATATATTTT. Translating it yields CASRDQRTLSSGNTIYF.

This clonotype was observed at least ten times. The chain links TRBV19 to TRBJ1-1; D is ambiguous. Germline CDR1 and CDR2: LNHDA and SQIVND (reference sequence). CDR3 length: 13 amino acids. V lost 3 bases and J 1 base, leaving 6 bases between the germline ends. The CDR3 bases are TGTGCCAGTAGTATGACGGAGAACACTGAAGCTTTCTTT. It encodes CASSMTENTEAFF. The full variable domain, completed using reference TRBV19 and TRBJ1-1, is DGGITQSPKYLFRKEGQNVTLSCEQNLNHDAMYWYRQDPGQGLRLIYYSQIVNDFQKGDIAEGYSVSREKKESFPLTVTSAQKNPTAFYLCASSMTENTEAFFGQGTRLTVV.

This clonotype was seen repeatedly, ten times or more. V and J are TRBV28 and TRBJ1-3, with TRBD1 matching 10 bases. Germline CDR1 is MDHEN and CDR2 is SYDVKM. There are 16 residues in the CDR3. Unmatched junction bases numbered 10, after V lost 6 bases and J lost 5 bases. CDR3 region: CASRPGTGEVRNTIYF. The CDR3 DNA reads as TGTGCCAGCAGACCCGGGACAGGGGAAGTGAGAAACACCATATATTTT.

J is TRBJ2-1 and V is TRBV7-9; 7 bases line up with TRBD2. Unmatched junction bases numbered 8, after V lost 4 bases and J lost 2 bases. Germline CDR1 reads SEHNR; CDR2 reads FQNEAQ (reference sequence). This CDR3 is 16 amino acids long. The DNA of the CDR3 is TGTGCCAGCAGCTCCCTGGGAGCGGGACCCTACAATGAGCAGTTCTTC. Protein product: CASSSLGAGPYNEQFF.

This rearrangement joins TRBV4-1 to TRBJ1-2; D is uncertain. The CDR3 extends over 12 amino acids. CDR1 is MGHRA and CDR2 is YSYEKL in the germline V gene. Between the trimmed V and J ends, which lost 0 bases and 8 bases, there was a span of 7 bases. The CDR3 is CASSQDLRGYTF. The CDR3 bases are TGCGCCAGCAGCCAAGATCTAAGGGGCTACACCTTC.

For this clonotype: This may be a read error: a much more frequent sequence differs by one nucleotide. This sequence joins TRBV29-1 and TRBJ2-5; 8 bases match TRBD1. The germline V gene has CDR1 SQVTM and CDR2 ANQGSEA. The CDR3 contains 14 residues. The CDR3 region is CSVIPSNRGETQHF. The CDR3 coding sequence is TGCAGCGTTATCCCGTCTAACAGGGGGGAGACCCAGCACTTC.

V usage is TRBV5-1 and J usage is TRBJ1-4, with TRBD1 as a possible D gene (5 bases). The germline V and J ends were trimmed by 1 base and 7 bases, with 11 bases remaining between them. The CDR3 totals 14 residues. Germline V lookup: CDR1 SGHRS, CDR2 YFSETQ. CDR3: CASSLMQGGEKLFF. DNA for the CDR3: TGCGCCAGCAGCTTGATGCAGGGCGGTGAAAAACTGTTTTTT.

This clonotype was observed many times. The chain recombines TRBV7-2 with TRBJ2-5; unclear D gene. V lost 2 bases to trimming and J lost 2 bases, with 9 bases between them. This CDR3 region has 14 residues. Per the germline V gene, CDR1 is SGHTA and CDR2 is FQGNSA. CDR3 nucleotide sequence: TGTGCCAGCAGCTTATTGGGGATTCAAGAGACCCAGTACTTC. This encodes CASSLLGIQETQYF. The full variable domain, rest sourced from reference TRBV7-2 and TRBJ2-5, is GAGVSQSPSNKVTEKGKDVELRCDPISGHTALYWYRQSLGQGLEFLIYFQGNSAPDKSGLPSDRFSAERTGGSVSTLTIQRTQQEDSAVYLCASSLLGIQETQYFGPGTRLLVL.

This chain joins TRBV7-3 and TRBJ2-2; no definite D call. Trimming removed 3 bases at V and 5 bases at J, with 19 bases between. The CDR3 is 17 residues long. The germline V gene encodes CDR1 SGHTA and CDR2 FQGTGA. The CDR3 loop reads CASSFELSSQLTGELFF. Here the CDR3 DNA reads TGTGCCAGCAGCTTTGAATTGTCATCACAGTTGACCGGGGAGCTGTTTTTT.

In this sample, this clonotype turned up many times. The chain is built from TRBV2 and TRBJ1-2; TRBD1 agrees at 10 bases. With 3 bases clipped from V and 7 bases from J, the junction kept 5 bases outside the gene matches. The CDR3 spans 14 residues. Germline CDR1 SNHLY, CDR2 FYNNEI. CDR3 nucleotides: TGTGCCAGCAGTGACTCGGACAGGGGGTTTGGCTACACCTTC. Encoded protein: CASSDSDRGFGYTF.

This clonotype was counted between two and nine times. V gene TRBV19 combines with J gene TRBJ2-7; 9 nucleotides match TRBD2. The V and J ends lost 6 bases and 3 bases, in that order; junction bases with no gene match: 9. CDR1 and CDR2 from the germline V gene are LNHDA and SQIVND (reference sequence). The length of the CDR3 is 15 residues. The CDR3 nucleotides read TGTGCCAGTAGGTCCAGAGCGGGAGGCCTCTACGAGCAGTACTTC. It is translated as CASRSRAGGLYEQYF.

The chain uses TRBV5-1 and TRBJ2-2; TRBD2 aligns across 7 bases. Germline lookup yields CDR1 SGHRS and CDR2 YFSETQ. V dropped 3 bases and J dropped 4; count of bases not matched to a gene: 6. The length of the CDR3 is 15 residues. CDR3 DNA sequence: TGCGCCAGCAGCTCAGGACTAGTTGGCACCGGGGAGCTGTTTTTT. This translates into CASSSGLVGTGELFF.

This clonotype has ten or more counts. The chain has TRBV28 and TRBJ2-6; the match to TRBD1 covers 8 bases. Trimming took 4 bases from V and 4 from J; bases not matched to a gene: 3. Germline V CDR1 and CDR2: MDHEN, SYDVKM. CDR3 length equals 15 residues. CDR3 in amino acids: CASSSTGAGANVLTF. The CDR3 DNA reads as TGTGCCAGCAGTTCGACAGGGGCCGGGGCCAACGTCCTGACTTTC.

Ten or more counts support this clonotype. The chain uses TRBV28 and TRBJ2-2; no firm D call. The CDR3 loop spans 13 amino acids. V was pared by 7 bases and J by 0 bases, with 6 bases between. CDR1 and CDR2 (germline): MDHEN, SYDVKM. The CDR3 nucleotides are TGTGCCAGCACGATCACGAACACCGGGGAGCTGTTTTTT. It translates to CASTITNTGELFF.

In regard to this clonotype: A much larger clone differs from this one at a single base, so this may be a read error. The chain is built from TRBV20-1 and TRBJ1-2; D unclear. CDR1 is DFQATT and CDR2 is SNEGSKA in the germline V gene (reference sequence). The CDR3 is 12 amino acids. The CDR3 DNA reads as TGCAGTACTAGTTCTGTGAACTATGGCTACACCTTC. Residues: CSTSSVNYGYTF.

This clonotype turned up a few times. The chain recombines TRBV6-1 with TRBJ1-2; perhaps TRBD1 as D (5 bases). Trimming stripped 7 bases from V and 0 bases from J, with 9 bases between. CDR1 and CDR2 from the germline V gene are MNHNS and SASEGT. The CDR3 length is 13 residues. CDR3 coding DNA: TGTGCCAGCACGGGGGGAGCTAACTATGGCTACACCTTC. Translated, it gives CASTGGANYGYTF.

The CDR3 coding sequence is TGCAGCGCTGGAGACAGGGTGGGAACCGGGGAGCTGTTTTTT. As protein: CSAGDRVGTGELFF. V and J are TRBV29-1 and TRBJ2-2; 7 bases fit TRBD1. Germline lookup yields CDR1 SQVTM and CDR2 ANQGSEA. The CDR3 has 14 residues. V shed 7 bases, J shed 5 bases, and the junction held 10 bases outside the gene matches.

The V gene is TRBV7-9, the J gene TRBJ2-7; 10 positions agree with TRBD2. The CDR3 consists of 16 residues. After removal of 5 bases from V and 6 bases from J, the junction contained 13 bases not matched to a gene. Germline CDR1 is SEHNR and CDR2 is FQNEAQ (reference sequence). Written as DNA, the CDR3 is TGTGCCAGCAGCGTCCTGCGAGCGGGAGGGCCCCGCGAGCAGTACTTC. Translation: CASSVLRAGGPREQYF.

In this sample, this clonotype turned up many times. This chain joins TRBV10-3 and TRBJ1-4; D gene ambiguous. CDR3 length: 13 residues. Germline V gene data show CDR1 as ENHRY and CDR2 as SYGVKD. V shed 3 bases and J shed 0 bases, with 2 bases lying between them. The CDR3 spells CAISEATNEKLFF. CDR3 in DNA: TGTGCCATCAGTGAAGCAACTAATGAAAAACTGTTTTTT.

This clonotype was seen at least ten times. The V gene is TRBV12-3 or TRBV12-4, the J gene TRBJ1-3; no reliable D call. Trimming took 4 bases from V and 7 from J, leaving 8 bases between them. The CDR3 loop spans 12 amino acids. CDR3 sequence reads: CASSSTFNTIYF. The CDR3 coding sequence is TGTGCCAGCAGTTCGACGTTCAACACCATATATTTT.

As regards this clonotype: The conserved closing phenylalanine or tryptophan is absent in this CDR3, likely reflecting a read error. The rearrangement uses TRBV5-5 and TRBJ2-6; D remains unclear. The ends were cut back, 4 bases at V and 6 bases at J, with 11 bases in the middle. The CDR3 is made up of 14 amino acids. Per germline, CDR1 SGHKS and CDR2 YYEKEE (reference sequence). The CDR3 sequence is CASSIYLAANVLTS. The CDR3 region has the DNA TGTGCCAGCAGCATTTATCTGGCGGCCAACGTCCTGACTTCC.

The CDR3 reads CASSPTLETQYF. DNA of the CDR3: TGTGCCAGCAGCCCGACCCTGGAGACCCAGTACTTC. The rearrangement links TRBV7-6 to TRBJ2-5; unclear D gene. The CDR3 contains 12 residues. Germline values: CDR1 SGHVS, CDR2 FNYEAQ. Trimming stripped 5 bases from V and 5 bases from J, with 9 bases between.

This clonotype was observed at least ten times. CDR3 loop: CASSKQGRRNIQYF. The DNA of the CDR3 is TGTGCCAGCAGCAAGCAGGGGCGCCGGAACATTCAGTACTTC. The chain uses TRBV6-1 and TRBJ2-4, with D perhaps TRBD1 (6 bases). V was pared by 6 bases and J by 7 bases, with 16 bases between. Germline V gene lookup returns CDR1 MNHNS and CDR2 SASEGT. This CDR3 has 14 amino acids.